These T cell receptor beta chains were read from a single sample in a study of PD-1 blockade in classical Hodgkin lymphoma. TCRdb keeps only in-frame clones here, not all; method: immunoSEQ multiplex PCR. Among about 19,000 clones listed, around three quarters were seen once. This specimen was peripheral blood mononuclear cells (PBMCs), taken before the fourth cycle of nivolumab. All receptors derive from a human donor with classical Hodgkin lymphoma. CDR3s include the opening cysteine and the closing phenylalanine or tryptophan. A D gene is named only where the DNA matches it firmly. A clone size is listed for some rows: how often the clone was seen (once, few, many), or a class if it is expanded.

j_gene,v_gene,abundance,d_gene,CDR3nt,CDR3aa
TRBJ1-5,TRBV18,once,-,TGTGCCAGCTCACCGGGCCAGCTGTCTAATCAGCCCCAGCATTTT,CASSPGQLSNQPQHF
TRBJ1-2,TRBV5-1,-,-,TGCGCCAGCAGCAGGGATTCGGGGGCAACCTATGGCTACACCTTC,CASSRDSGATYGYTF
TRBJ2-2,TRBV7-2,once,TRBD2,TGTGCCAGCAGCTTAGAAGGGAGGGTGACCGGGGAGCTGTTTTTT,CASSLEGRVTGELFF
TRBJ1-1,TRBV6-5,-,-,TGTGCCAGCAGCCCTCTCGCGTCTAGGAACACTGAAGCTTTCTTT,CASSPLASRNTEAFF
TRBJ2-1,TRBV10-3,medium-sized,-,TGTGCCACAGAGGACGGGGGCTGGGTGTTCTTC,CATEDGGWVFF
TRBJ1-1,TRBV5-1,once,TRBD1,TGCGCCAGCAGCTTCTCAGGGGGCAGGAACACTGAAGCTTTCTTT,CASSFSGGRNTEAFF
TRBJ2-1,TRBV27,-,TRBD1,TGTGCCAGCAGTGGCACAGGGGGCGCTTACAATGAGCAGTTCTTC,CASSGTGGAYNEQFF
TRBJ2-6,TRBV5-4,-,-,TGTGCCAGCAGCTTGGCTCCAGGCTCTGGGGCCAACGTCCTGACTTTC,CASSLAPGSGANVLTF
TRBJ1-4,TRBV11-2,-,-,TGTGCCAGCAGCTTAGATGTCCGGGCAAATGAAAAACTGTTTTTT,CASSLDVRANEKLFF
TRBJ2-5,TRBV29-1,-,-,TGCAGCGTTAGCAGGGGCCAAGAGACCCAGTACTTC,CSVSRGQETQYF
TRBJ2-6,TRBV19,-,-,TGTGCCAGTAGTATAGGCAGGGGCTATGGTTCTGGGGCCAACGTCCTGACTTTC,CASSIGRGYGSGANVLTF
TRBJ2-7,TRBV7-9,-,-,TGTGCCAGCAGCCAAAACACGGCTGGGGAGCAGTACTTC,CASSQNTAGEQYF
TRBJ2-5,TRBV28,-,-,TGTGCCAGCAGTATGTGGGACACCGGTTCGCAGACCCAGTACTTC,CASSMWDTGSQTQYF
TRBJ1-1,TRBV19,-,-,TGTGCCAGTAGCCTACTTGAGAACACTGAAGCTTTCTTT,CASSLLENTEAFF
TRBJ2-2,TRBV6-1,-,-,TGTGCCAGCAGTGCCCGGGTCCGTAGCGTTCAAGACACCGGGGAGCTGTTTTTT,CASSARVRSVQDTGELFF
TRBJ2-7,TRBV5-6,medium-sized,-,TGTGCCAGCAGCTTGGGGGGTGATACCTACGAGCAGTACTTC,CASSLGGDTYEQYF
TRBJ2-2,TRBV7-8,-,TRBD2,TGTGCCAGCAGCAACCCTAGCGGGAGGTACACCGGGGAGCTGTTTTTT,CASSNPSGRYTGELFF
TRBJ2-3,TRBV25-1,-,-,TGTGCCAGCAGTGAACGAGTGGGAGTGACTCCAGATACGCAGTATTTT,CASSERVGVTPDTQYF